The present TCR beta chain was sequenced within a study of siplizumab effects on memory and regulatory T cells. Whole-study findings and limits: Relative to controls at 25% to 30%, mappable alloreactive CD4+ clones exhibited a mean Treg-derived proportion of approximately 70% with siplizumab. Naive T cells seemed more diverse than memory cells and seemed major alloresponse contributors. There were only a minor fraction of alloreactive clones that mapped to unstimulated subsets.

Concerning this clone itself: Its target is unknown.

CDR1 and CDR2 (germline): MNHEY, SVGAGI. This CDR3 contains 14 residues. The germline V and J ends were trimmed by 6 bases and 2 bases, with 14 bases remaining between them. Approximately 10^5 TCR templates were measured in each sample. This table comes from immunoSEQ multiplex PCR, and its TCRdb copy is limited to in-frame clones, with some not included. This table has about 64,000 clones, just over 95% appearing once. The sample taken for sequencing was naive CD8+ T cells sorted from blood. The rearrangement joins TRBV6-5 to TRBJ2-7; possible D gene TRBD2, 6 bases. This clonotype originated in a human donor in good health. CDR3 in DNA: TGTGCCAGCAGAGAGGGACTCGGGGCCTACGAGCAGTACTTC. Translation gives CASREGLGAYEQYF.